Listed below are T cell receptor beta chains from one sample, sequenced in a study of T cells in Graves' hyperthyroidism and ophthalmopathy. TCRdb reprocessed the multiplex PCR reads with MiXCR, giving one entry per CDR3 protein. The table records hundreds of thousands of distinct CDR3 sequences, around 13% of them present only once. The sequencing input was blood. The receptors originated from a woman between 50 and 59 years old with Graves' ophthalmopathy. Both conserved end residues are part of each CDR3. Fields, in order: D gene, clone size, J gene, V gene, CDR3 DNA, CDR3 protein. The D gene is left open where the match is weak. Where a row states a size, it is once, few, many or the class of an expanded clone; other rows omit it.

d_call: TRBD2; clone_size: -; j_call: TRBJ2-1; v_call: TRBV6-5; cdr3_nt: TGTGCCAGCAGTACTAGCGGGAGGGCTTCCTACAATGAGCAGTTCTTC; cdr3_aa: CASSTSGRASYNEQFF
d_call: TRBD1; clone_size: many; j_call: TRBJ2-3; v_call: TRBV6-5; cdr3_nt: TGTGCCAGCAGTTACCGACCCCCGGGACAGGGGAGGAAAGATACGCAGTATTTT; cdr3_aa: CASSYRPPGQGRKDTQYF
d_call: TRBD1; clone_size: -; j_call: TRBJ1-5; v_call: TRBV5-6; cdr3_nt: TGTGCCAGCAACGAGTACAGGGGCGGCAATCAGCCCCAGCATTTT; cdr3_aa: CASNEYRGGNQPQHF
d_call: TRBD1; clone_size: -; j_call: TRBJ2-2; v_call: TRBV12-3/TRBV12-4; cdr3_nt: TGTGCCAGCATACCGGGACAGGGATCCACCGGGGAGCTGTTTTTT; cdr3_aa: CASIPGQGSTGELFF
d_call: TRBD2; clone_size: few; j_call: TRBJ2-1; v_call: TRBV6-2/TRBV6-3; cdr3_nt: TGTGCCAGCTTTCCTAGCGGGAGGGCCTACGAGCAGTTCTTC; cdr3_aa: CASFPSGRAYEQFF
d_call: TRBD2; clone_size: -; j_call: TRBJ2-7; v_call: TRBV7-9; cdr3_nt: TGTGCCAGCAGCCCATACCCGGGGCAGGAAAACTCGGGACTACCCTCCTACGAGCAGTACTTC; cdr3_aa: CASSPYPGQENSGLPSYEQYF
d_call: TRBD2; clone_size: -; j_call: TRBJ2-1; v_call: TRBV7-9; cdr3_nt: TGTGCCAGCAGCTTAGCGAGGTGGACTAGCGGGAGTATTGATCGCTACAATGAGCAGTTCTTC; cdr3_aa: CASSLARWTSGSIDRYNEQFF
d_call: TRBD2; clone_size: many; j_call: TRBJ2-7; v_call: TRBV29-1; cdr3_nt: TGCAGCGTCTACGGACTAGCGGGAGTCTACGAGCAGTACTTC; cdr3_aa: CSVYGLAGVYEQYF
d_call: -; clone_size: many; j_call: TRBJ2-1; v_call: TRBV28; cdr3_nt: TGTGCCAGCAGTTTAGCGGGATCGGTCGGCAATGAGCAGTTCTTC; cdr3_aa: CASSLAGSVGNEQFF
d_call: TRBD2; clone_size: many; j_call: TRBJ2-1; v_call: TRBV12-3/TRBV12-4; cdr3_nt: TGTGCCAGCAGGGGACTAGCGGAGGGCAATGAGCAGTTCTTC; cdr3_aa: CASRGLAEGNEQFF
d_call: TRBD1; clone_size: many; j_call: TRBJ2-7; v_call: TRBV7-9; cdr3_nt: TGTGCCAGCAGCTTAGTGTCAGGGGGCCACTACGAGCAGTACTTC; cdr3_aa: CASSLVSGGHYEQYF
d_call: TRBD1; clone_size: many; j_call: TRBJ1-5; v_call: TRBV12-3/TRBV12-4; cdr3_nt: TGTGCCAGCACCAAGGGGGCGTTTAGCAATCAGCCCCAGCATTTT; cdr3_aa: CASTKGAFSNQPQHF
d_call: -; clone_size: -; j_call: TRBJ2-1; v_call: TRBV14; cdr3_nt: TGTGCCAGCAGCCAAGATGTCGCTCCGAGCTACTACAATGAGCAGTTCTTC; cdr3_aa: CASSQDVAPSYYNEQFF
d_call: -; clone_size: many; j_call: TRBJ1-2; v_call: TRBV20-1; cdr3_nt: TGCAGTGCTAGAGATACTGGGGAAGGCTATGGCTACACCTTC; cdr3_aa: CSARDTGEGYGYTF
d_call: -; clone_size: many; j_call: TRBJ1-2; v_call: TRBV30; cdr3_nt: TGTGCCTGGAGTCTTCAGGGAAACTACTATGGCTACACCTTC; cdr3_aa: CAWSLQGNYYGYTF
d_call: -; clone_size: many; j_call: TRBJ1-1; v_call: TRBV7-3; cdr3_nt: TGTGCCAGCAGCTTAACGGGGGGGGAGGCTGAAGCTTTCTTT; cdr3_aa: CASSLTGGEAEAFF
d_call: TRBD2; clone_size: few; j_call: TRBJ2-1; v_call: TRBV7-9; cdr3_nt: TGTGCCAGCAGCTCTCTTCCGGGACTAGCGGCCTCCGGCAATGAGCAGTTCTTC; cdr3_aa: CASSSLPGLAASGNEQFF
d_call: -; clone_size: many; j_call: TRBJ2-3; v_call: TRBV7-9; cdr3_nt: TGTGCCAGCAGCTTGAGAGGGGTCGCAGATACGCAGTATTTT; cdr3_aa: CASSLRGVADTQYF
d_call: TRBD1; clone_size: many; j_call: TRBJ2-2; v_call: TRBV19; cdr3_nt: TGCGCCAGCAGCCGACAGGGGGCGAACACCGGGGAGCTGTTTTTT; cdr3_aa: CASSRQGANTGELFF
d_call: -; clone_size: many; j_call: TRBJ2-1; v_call: TRBV5-6; cdr3_nt: TGTGCCAGCAGCCGGGCCCATGAGCAGTTCTTC; cdr3_aa: CASSRAHEQFF
d_call: TRBD2; clone_size: -; j_call: TRBJ2-3; v_call: TRBV6-2/TRBV6-3; cdr3_nt: TGTGCCAGCAGTTACGGGGGTACTAGCGTAAGCACAGATACGCAGTATTTT; cdr3_aa: CASSYGGTSVSTDTQYF
d_call: TRBD1; clone_size: few; j_call: TRBJ1-5; v_call: TRBV29-1; cdr3_nt: TGCAGCGTTAGACAGGGGCAATATAGCAATCAGCCCCAGCATTTT; cdr3_aa: CSVRQGQYSNQPQHF